One and the same sample provided the 18 T cell receptor beta chains below, sequenced in a study of radiotherapy plus CTLA-4 blockade in lung cancer. TCRdb's copy holds only in-frame clones and misses some; the assay was immunoSEQ multiplex PCR. The sample consists of 45,000 to 55,000 clones, around nine tenths of them appearing once. The sample was peripheral blood, taken from a patient treated with radiotherapy plus ipilimumab. The receptors originated from a human donor with non-small cell lung cancer whose response to radiotherapy plus ipilimumab could not be evaluated.

The chain links TRBV30 to TRBJ1-5, with D maybe TRBD1 (5 bases). Trimming pared 0 bases from V and 5 bases from J, leaving 5 bases between. The V gene's germline CDR1 is GTSNPN and CDR2 SVGIG (reference sequence). The CDR3 sequence is 12 residues long. The CDR3 spells CAWSVQDQPQHF. DNA of the CDR3: TGTGCCTGGAGTGTACAGGATCAGCCCCAGCATTTT.

V gene TRBV6-4 combines with J gene TRBJ2-3; tentative D call: TRBD1 (6 bases). V lost 5 bases and J 0 bases, leaving 12 bases between the germline ends. The CDR3 extends over 15 amino acids. The V gene's germline CDR1 is MRHNA and CDR2 SNTAGT. The CDR3 sequence is CASSRQVGSTDTQYF. The CDR3, as DNA: TGTGCCAGCAGTCGACAGGTCGGTAGCACAGATACGCAGTATTTT.

V usage is TRBV29-1 and J usage is TRBJ2-5; 7 bases align to TRBD1. The V gene's germline CDR1 is SQVTM and CDR2 ANQGSEA. Trimming took 6 bases from V and 4 from J; bases not matched to a gene: 11. The CDR3 contains 14 residues. The DNA of the CDR3 is TGCAGCGTAGCTATTGGGACAGCCCGAGAGACCCAGTACTTC. Its translation: CSVAIGTARETQYF.

The chain combines TRBV21-1 with TRBJ2-7; the table's D call, TRBD2, was not checked against the DNA. TRBV21-1 is shown as a pseudogene. The CDR3 is 14 residues long. The DNA for the CDR3 is TGTGCCAGCAGCAAAGAAGGCGGATCCTACGAGCAGTACTTC. Amino acid sequence: CASSKEGGSYEQYF.

The chain joins TRBV7-2 to TRBJ2-5; D call uncertain. V was shortened by 3 bases and J by 5 bases, with 7 bases between the two germline ends. From germline, CDR1 is SGHTA and CDR2 FQGNSA. The CDR3 spans 12 residues. For the CDR3, the DNA is TGTGCCAGCAGCTTGAACTGGGAGACCCAGTACTTC. Translation: CASSLNWETQYF.

With regard to this clone: One end of the junction fails to match germline, which may point to a read error. The rearrangement uses TRBV29-1 and TRBJ2-5; TRBD2 agrees at 12 bases. The end of the DNA fits TRBJ2-7 better, so the J call may be wrong. From germline, CDR1 is SQVTM and CDR2 ANQGSEA. This CDR3 spans 15 amino acids. In nucleotides, the CDR3 is TGCAGCGTCGAAGGGACTAGCGGGTTTACCTACGAGCAGTACTTC. Translated: CSVEGTSGFTYEQYF.

This rearrangement joins TRBV7-2 to TRBJ1-2; 9 bases agree with TRBD1. Germline values: CDR1 SGHTA, CDR2 FQGNSA. The V segment lost 0 bases and the J segment 2 bases; nucleotides outside the gene matches: 13. CDR3 length: 19 residues. CDR3 coding DNA: TGTGCCAGCAGCTTAGCGAGGATCCTGGGACAGGGCGCGAACTATGGCTACACCTTC. It encodes CASSLARILGQGANYGYTF.

The chain couples TRBV7-2 to TRBJ2-7; D gene ambiguous. The V and J ends lost 0 bases and 0 bases respectively, with 6 bases between them. CDR3 length: 14 residues. CDR1 and CDR2 (germline): SGHTA, FQGNSA. This CDR3 is CASSLAQDSYEQYF. As DNA, the CDR3 is TGTGCCAGCAGCTTAGCGCAGGACTCCTACGAGCAGTACTTC.

This clone has only one observation. This chain uses TRBV19 with TRBJ2-1, with 8 bases identical to TRBD2. CDR3 size: 15 residues. V shed 7 bases and J 4 bases; nucleotides not matched to a gene: 9. Germline V gives CDR1 LNHDA, CDR2 SQIVND (reference sequence). DNA for the CDR3: TGTGCCAGTAAGGTAGCGGGACGACTTTACAATGAGCAGTTCTTC. Encoded protein: CASKVAGRLYNEQFF.

The chain is built from TRBV4-3 and TRBJ2-5; possible D gene TRBD2, 6 bases. The CDR3 runs 14 residues. Germline values: CDR1 LGHNA, CDR2 YSLEER. V was pared by 4 bases and J by 3 bases, with 12 bases between. The CDR3 DNA is TGCGCCAGCAGCCCTCGGGAGTACAAAGAGACCCAGTACTTC. Its protein is CASSPREYKETQYF.

The J gene is TRBJ1-6, the V gene TRBV7-2; weak D call: TRBD1 (5 bases). V gave up 4 bases and J gave up 2 bases, with 15 bases separating them. CDR3 length equals 17 residues. Germline V gene data show CDR1 as SGHTA and CDR2 as FQGNSA. The CDR3 loop is CASSSPSQATYNSPLHF. As DNA, the CDR3 is TGTGCCAGCAGCTCTCCCTCACAGGCGACCTATAATTCACCCCTCCACTTT. The full variable domain, with the rest looked up from reference TRBV7-2 and TRBJ1-6, is GAGVSQSPSNKVTEKGKDVELRCDPISGHTALYWYRQSLGQGLEFLIYFQGNSAPDKSGLPSDRFSAERTGGSVSTLTIQRTQQEDSAVYLCASSSPSQATYNSPLHFGNGTRLTVT.

The sample holds a few counts of this clone. The chain combines TRBV21-1 with TRBJ2-7; the D call in the table, TRBD1, was not verified against the DNA. TRBV21-1 is termed a pseudogene. The CDR3 extends over 16 amino acids. The CDR3, as DNA: TGTGCCAGCAGCAAATATAGTTCGGACAGGCGACACGAGCAGTACTTC. It is translated as CASSKYSSDRRHEQYF.

This chain joins TRBV7-9 and TRBJ1-1, with 7 positions matching TRBD1. This CDR3 spans 17 amino acids. CDR1 and CDR2 (germline): SEHNR, FQNEAQ (reference sequence). Trimming took 3 bases from V and 1 from J; bases not matched to a gene: 11. The CDR3 DNA sequence: TGTGCCAGCAGCTTGGCGGGGACAGACCTAGGGAACACTGAAGCTTTCTTT. It specifies CASSLAGTDLGNTEAFF.

The rearrangement uses TRBV5-1 and TRBJ1-4; 8 positions agree with TRBD1. Germline V gene data show CDR1 as SGHRS and CDR2 as YFSETQ. This CDR3 is built from 15 residues. V trimming: 4 bases; J trimming: 5 bases; junction bases outside the gene matches: 7. The CDR3 DNA sequence: TGCGCCAGCAGCCCGAGGACAGGGCTGAATGAAAAACTGTTTTTT. This codes for CASSPRTGLNEKLFF.

The table lists this clone with a count of one. The chain has TRBV9 and TRBJ1-3; the match to TRBD1 covers 8 bases. Trimming at V came to 0 bases and at J to 0 bases, leaving 11 bases not matched to a gene. The CDR3 spans 19 residues. CDR1 and CDR2 from the germline V gene are SGDLS and YYNGEE. In DNA form, the CDR3 reads TGTGCCAGCAGCGTAGGACAGGGGAGTGGAGCTGGCTCTGGAAACACCATATATTTT. This sequence encodes CASSVGQGSGAGSGNTIYF.

The chain combines TRBV6-1 with TRBJ1-6; unclear D gene. CDR1 is MNHNS and CDR2 is SASEGT in the germline V gene. Trimming took 7 bases from V and 5 from J, leaving 9 bases between them. The CDR3 totals 13 residues. CDR3 nucleotides: TGTGCCAGCAAAAGAGAGAATAATTCACCCCTCCACTTT. The encoded protein is CASKRENNSPLHF.

This CDR3 reads CASSGLALAGELFF. CDR3 coding DNA: TGTGCCAGCAGTGGACTAGCGTTAGCCGGGGAGCTGTTTTTT. The chain employs TRBV2 and TRBJ2-2; 8 positions match TRBD2. The ends lost 4 bases at V and 6 bases at J; junction bases unmatched: 4. CDR1 and CDR2 (germline): SNHLY, FYNNEI. This CDR3 comprises 14 residues.

The rearrangement joins TRBV28 to TRBJ2-7; 9 bases align to TRBD2. This CDR3 spans 15 amino acids. Germline values: CDR1 MDHEN, CDR2 SYDVKM. V shed 2 bases, J shed 6 bases, and the junction held 8 bases outside the gene matches. The CDR3 spells CASSLGLAGASEQYF. CDR3 nucleotide sequence: TGTGCCAGCAGTTTAGGGTTAGCGGGAGCTTCCGAGCAGTACTTC.